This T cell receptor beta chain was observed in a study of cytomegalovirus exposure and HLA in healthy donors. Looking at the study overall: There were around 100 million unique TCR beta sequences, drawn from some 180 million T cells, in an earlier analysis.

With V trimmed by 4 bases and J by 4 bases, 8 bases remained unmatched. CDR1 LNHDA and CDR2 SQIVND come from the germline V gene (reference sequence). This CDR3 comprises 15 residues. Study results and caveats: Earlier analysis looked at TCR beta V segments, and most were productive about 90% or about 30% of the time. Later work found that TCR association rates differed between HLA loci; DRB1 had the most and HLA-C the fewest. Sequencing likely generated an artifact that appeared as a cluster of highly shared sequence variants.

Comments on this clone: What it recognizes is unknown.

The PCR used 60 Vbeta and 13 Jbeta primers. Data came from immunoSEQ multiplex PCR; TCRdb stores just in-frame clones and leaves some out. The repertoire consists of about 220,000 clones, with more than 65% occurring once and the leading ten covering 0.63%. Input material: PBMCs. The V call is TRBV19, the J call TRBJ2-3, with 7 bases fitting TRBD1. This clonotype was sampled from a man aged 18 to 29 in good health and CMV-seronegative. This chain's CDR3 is CASSTADRDPDTQYF. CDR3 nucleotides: TGTGCCAGTAGTACAGCTGACAGGGACCCAGATACGCAGTATTTT.